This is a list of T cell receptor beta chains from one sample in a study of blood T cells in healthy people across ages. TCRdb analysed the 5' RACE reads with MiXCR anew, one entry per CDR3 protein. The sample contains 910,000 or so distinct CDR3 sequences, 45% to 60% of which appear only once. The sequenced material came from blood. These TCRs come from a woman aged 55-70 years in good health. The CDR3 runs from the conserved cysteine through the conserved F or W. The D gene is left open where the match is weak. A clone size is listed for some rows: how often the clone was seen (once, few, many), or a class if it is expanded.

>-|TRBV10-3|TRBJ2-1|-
CAISDAGNSYNEQFF
TGTGCCATCAGTGACGCAGGGAACTCCTACAATGAGCAGTTCTTC
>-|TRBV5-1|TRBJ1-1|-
CASSETGTNTEAFF
TGCGCCAGCAGCGAAACAGGGACGAACACTGAAGCTTTCTTT
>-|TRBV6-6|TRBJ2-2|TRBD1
CASSLTGTGRSGELFF
TGTGCCAGCAGTTTAACCGGGACAGGGAGGTCCGGGGAGCTGTTTTTT
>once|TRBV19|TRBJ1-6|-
CAIGTDTQLPLHF
TGTGCCATCGGAACGGACACCCAGTTACCCCTCCACTTT
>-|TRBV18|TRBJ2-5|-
CASSPVWGYETQYF
TGTGCCAGCTCACCAGTTTGGGGATATGAGACCCAGTACTTC
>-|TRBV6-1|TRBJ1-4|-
CASTGRPATNEKLFF
TGTGCCAGCACCGGACGACCTGCAACTAATGAAAAACTGTTTTTT
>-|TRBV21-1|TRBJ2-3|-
CASLPGRAGTDTQYF
TGTGCCAGCCTCCCGGGGCGGGCCGGCACAGATACGCAGTATTTT
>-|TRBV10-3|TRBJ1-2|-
CAIGVGGHGYTF
TGTGCCATCGGAGTGGGGGGGCACGGCTACACCTTC
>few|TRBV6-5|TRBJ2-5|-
CARKTGNWRETQYF
TGTGCCAGAAAGACAGGCAATTGGCGAGAGACCCAGTACTTC
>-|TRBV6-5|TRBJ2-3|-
CASSRVGASDTQYF
TGTGCCAGCTCCCGCGTGGGGGCATCAGATACGCAGTATTTT
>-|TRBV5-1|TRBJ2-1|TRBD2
CASSPALAGGFSSYNEQFF
TGCGCCAGCAGCCCAGCCTTAGCGGGAGGCTTCAGCTCCTACAATGAGCAGTTCTTC
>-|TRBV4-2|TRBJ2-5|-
CASSQGGARQETQYF
TGTGCCAGCAGCCAAGGCGGGGCCCGACAAGAGACCCAGTACTTC
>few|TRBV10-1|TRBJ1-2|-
CARKRGYRYGYTF
TGCGCCAGAAAGCGGGGATATCGCTATGGCTACACCTTC
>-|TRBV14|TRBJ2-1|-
CASSQGTGYNEQFF
TGTGCCAGCAGCCAGGGGACGGGTTACAATGAGCAGTTCTTC
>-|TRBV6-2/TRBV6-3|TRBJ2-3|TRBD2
CASSYSEREGTPEETQYF
TGTGCCAGCAGTTACTCGGAGCGGGAGGGTACGCCTGAGGAGACGCAGTATTTT
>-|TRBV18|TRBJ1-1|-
CASSPPGSGAAHTEAFF
TGTGCCAGCTCACCGCCAGGATCAGGGGCCGCCCACACTGAAGCTTTCTTT
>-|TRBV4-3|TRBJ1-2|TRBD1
CASSQEDRASGYTF
TGCGCCAGCAGCCAAGAGGACAGGGCGAGTGGCTACACCTTC
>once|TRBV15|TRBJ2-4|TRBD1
CATSPAPSGGAKNIQYF
TGTGCCACCAGCCCAGCCCCCTCAGGGGGAGCCAAAAACATTCAGTACTTC
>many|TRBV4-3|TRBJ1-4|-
CASSQVVGRTNEKLFF
TGCGCCAGCAGCCAAGTTGTTGGCAGAACTAATGAAAAACTGTTTTTT
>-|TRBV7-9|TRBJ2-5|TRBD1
CASSSTGESETQYF
TGTGCCAGCAGCTCGACAGGGGAATCAGAGACCCAGTACTTC
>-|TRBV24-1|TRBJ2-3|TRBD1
CATSDPGTVTDTQYF
TGTGCCACCAGTGACCCCGGGACAGTCACGGACACGCAGTATTTT
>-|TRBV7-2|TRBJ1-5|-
CASSQGNLVDQPQHF
TGTGCCAGCAGCCAGGGAAACCTGGTTGATCAGCCCCAGCATTTT
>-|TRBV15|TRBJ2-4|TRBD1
CATSREASGTGGTPAKNIQYF
TGTGCCACCAGCAGAGAGGCTTCCGGGACAGGGGGAACTCCGGCCAAAAACATTCAGTACTTC
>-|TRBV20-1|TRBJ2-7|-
CSAYRRSSYEQYF
TGCAGTGCTTATAGGAGAAGCTCCTACGAGCAGTACTTC
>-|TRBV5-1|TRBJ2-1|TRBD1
CASSLEDRGPDEQFF
TGCGCCAGCAGCTTGGAGGACAGGGGGCCAGATGAGCAGTTCTTC
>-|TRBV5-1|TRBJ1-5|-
CASSLEGREAGQPQHF
TGCGCCAGCAGCTTGGAAGGCAGGGAGGCCGGACAGCCCCAGCATTTT
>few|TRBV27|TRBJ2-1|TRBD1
CASTFGTGSYNEQFF
TGTGCCAGCACGTTCGGGACAGGTTCCTACAATGAGCAGTTCTTC
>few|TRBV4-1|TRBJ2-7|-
CASSQVLATYEQYF
TGCGCCAGCAGCCAAGTACTAGCCACATACGAGCAGTACTTC
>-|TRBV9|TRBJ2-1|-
CASSVREYEQFF
TGTGCCAGCAGCGTACGGGAGTATGAGCAGTTCTTC
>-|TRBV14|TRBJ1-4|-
CASSQGRNPTNEKLFF
TGTGCCAGCAGCCAAGGACGGAACCCCACTAATGAAAAACTGTTTTTT
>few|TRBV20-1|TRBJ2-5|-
CSASTRNQETQYF
TGCAGTGCCTCAACTCGAAACCAGGAGACCCAGTACTTC
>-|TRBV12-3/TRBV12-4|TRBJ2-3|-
CASRPRQIRDTQYF
TGTGCCAGCAGGCCTAGACAGATCCGGGATACGCAGTATTTT
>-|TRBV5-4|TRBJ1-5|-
CASSLAGSGWPQHF
TGTGCCAGCAGCTTGGCTGGGAGTGGTTGGCCCCAGCATTTT
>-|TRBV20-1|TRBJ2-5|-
CSARLEGTETQYF
TGCAGTGCTAGGCTGGAGGGTACGGAGACCCAGTACTTC
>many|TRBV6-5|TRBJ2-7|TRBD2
CASSQLAGHPYEQYF
TGTGCCAGCAGTCAACTAGCGGGACACCCTTACGAGCAGTACTTC
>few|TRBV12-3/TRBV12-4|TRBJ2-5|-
CASRYGPSPEETQYF
TGTGCCAGCAGATACGGTCCTTCCCCGGAGGAGACCCAGTACTTC
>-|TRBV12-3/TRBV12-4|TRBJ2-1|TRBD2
CASSLLGRAYEQFF
TGTGCCAGCAGCCTGTTGGGGAGGGCCTACGAGCAGTTCTTC
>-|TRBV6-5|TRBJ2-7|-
CASRATGRDEQYF
TGTGCCAGCAGGGCGACAGGCAGGGACGAGCAGTACTTC
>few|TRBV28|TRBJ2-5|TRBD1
CASSPYGTGGRETQYF
TGTGCCAGCAGTCCATATGGGACAGGGGGCAGAGAGACCCAGTACTTC
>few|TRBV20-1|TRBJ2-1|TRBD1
CSARDMTGTGGWGQFF
TGCAGTGCTAGAGATATGACCGGGACAGGGGGATGGGGGCAGTTCTTC
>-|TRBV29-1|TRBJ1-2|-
CSVEDRGEGYTF
TGCAGCGTTGAAGATAGGGGGGAAGGCTACACCTTC
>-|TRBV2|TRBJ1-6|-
CASKARAVNSPLHF
TGTGCCAGCAAGGCAAGGGCGGTAAATTCACCCCTCCACTTT
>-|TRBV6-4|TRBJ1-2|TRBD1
CASSDGTGGSYGYTF
TGTGCCAGCAGTGACGGAACAGGGGGGAGCTATGGCTACACCTTC